A single sample is the source of the 12 T cell receptor beta chains below, sequenced in a study of blood T cells in healthy people across ages. The use of a sample-barcoded 5' primer and a J-beta primer mix characterized a second PCR of roughly 6 to 11 cycles. TCRdb independently ran MiXCR on the 5' RACE reads; one entry per CDR3 protein. The repertoire has around 1,500,000 distinct CDR3 sequences, approximately 30% of them found once; the top ten carry around 7.7%. Material for sequencing was blood. The source of these receptors is a woman aged 30 to 39 in good health.

This sequence joins TRBV15 and TRBJ2-1, with 8 bases identical to TRBD1. The CDR3 has 15 residues. Germline assignment: CDR1 LNHNV and CDR2 YYDKDF (reference sequence). Germline trimming cut 4 bases from V and 3 bases from J; bases unmatched to any gene: 5. Written as DNA, the CDR3 is TGTGCCACCAGCATACCCGGGACAGGCTACAATGAGCAGTTCTTC. Translation gives CATSIPGTGYNEQFF.

This clonotype showed up just a few times. The chain combines TRBV15 with TRBJ2-1; 9 bases fit TRBD2. V lost 5 bases and J lost 8; bases outside the gene matches: 13. CDR1 is LNHNV and CDR2 is YYDKDF in the germline V gene (reference sequence). This CDR3 is 16 amino acids long. The CDR3 DNA follows: TGTGCCACCAGCGGGGCGCGGCGGGGGGGCTTCTATGAGCAGTTCTTC. Translation: CATSGARRGGFYEQFF.

This clonotype was observed a handful of times. The chain recombines TRBV11-3 with TRBJ2-2, with D possibly matching TRBD2 (5 bases). The CDR3 totals 12 residues. Per germline, CDR1 SGHNT and CDR2 YENEEA. V gave up 6 bases and J gave up 7 bases, with 9 bases separating them. Here the CDR3 reads CASSHSGGELFF. The CDR3, as DNA: TGTGCCAGCAGTCACAGCGGCGGGGAGCTGTTTTTT.

This clonotype has only a few counts. V usage is TRBV2 and J usage is TRBJ1-4; TRBD1 matches 7 bases. The CDR3 totals 15 residues. Looked up from germline, CDR1 is SNHLY and CDR2 is FYNNEI. The J segment lost 6 bases and the V segment lost 8 bases, leaving 12 bases of the junction unmatched. The CDR3 nucleotides are TGTGCCAGCCTATTAGGACAGGCCGGGCATGAAAAACTGTTTTTT. This translates into CASLLGQAGHEKLFF.

With respect to this clonotype: At one boundary the junction diverges from the germline segment, which might be a read error. The V gene is TRBV4-3, the J gene TRBJ1-1; D is unresolved. The CDR3 runs 14 residues. Germline values: CDR1 LGHNA, CDR2 YSLEER. The CDR3 DNA is TGCTCCAGCAGCCAAGAATCGTCAGACCAGAAAGCTTTCTTT. The encoded protein is CSSSQESSDQKAFF.

The chain carries TRBV2 and TRBJ1-1; 8 bases align to TRBD1. The CDR3 spans 13 residues. The ends lost 6 bases at V and 5 bases at J; junction bases unmatched: 5. Looked up from germline, CDR1 is SNHLY and CDR2 is FYNNEI. CDR3 amino acids: CASRDREGTEAFF. The CDR3 region has the DNA TGTGCCAGCAGGGACAGGGAGGGGACTGAAGCTTTCTTT. Combining the CDR3 with reference TRBV2 and TRBJ1-1 gives the whole variable domain EPEVTQTPSHQVTQMGQEVILRCVPISNHLYFYWYRQILGQKVEFLVSFYNNEISEKSEIFDDQFSVERPDGSNFTLKIRSTKLEDSAMYFCASRDREGTEAFFGQGTRLTVV.

This clonotype was recorded a few times. The V and J genes are TRBV29-1 and TRBJ1-4; TRBD1 is a possible D gene (5 bases). V lost 0 bases to trimming and J lost 10 bases, with 15 bases between them. CDR1 SQVTM and CDR2 ANQGSEA come from the germline V gene. This CDR3 contains 14 residues. CDR3 DNA: TGCAGCGTTGAAGATAAGGCAGGGCTCGGAAAACTGTTTTTT. Translation: CSVEDKAGLGKLFF.

This clonotype was counted a single time. Just one base apart from a much larger clone, this may be a read error. V gene TRBV29-1 combines with J gene TRBJ2-1, with 8 positions matching TRBD2. The CDR3 loop spans 12 amino acids. The germline gives CDR1 SQVTM, CDR2 ANQGSEA. CDR3 coding DNA: TGCGGCGCCGGGACTAGAGGCAATGAGCAGTTCTTC. Its translation: CGAGTRGNEQFF.

V is TRBV7-9 and J is TRBJ1-2; D is unclear. Germline V gene lookup returns CDR1 SEHNR and CDR2 FQNEAQ (reference sequence). The CDR3 totals 13 residues. V was cut by 6 bases and J by 8 bases, with 16 bases left in between. DNA of the CDR3: TGTGCCAGCAGTTCGGAGGGCAAGCAGGGCTACACCTTC. Translation: CASSSEGKQGYTF.

In its sample, this clonotype was seen a few times. The genes are TRBV9 and TRBJ2-7; possibly TRBD1 or TRBD2 for D (5 bases each). The germline V and J ends were trimmed by 3 bases and 4 bases, with 17 bases remaining between them. The CDR3 is 15 amino acids. The V gene's germline CDR1 is SGDLS and CDR2 YYNGEE. CDR3 sequence reads: CASSAHPGPTYEQYF. The DNA of the CDR3 is TGTGCCAGCAGCGCACACCCGGGACCGACATACGAGCAGTACTTC.

V is TRBV5-1 and J is TRBJ2-1, with TRBD2 matching 10 bases. J lost 5 bases, V lost 7 bases, and 9 bases had no gene match. The germline V gene encodes CDR1 SGHRS and CDR2 YFSETQ. This CDR3 is built from 15 residues. The CDR3 nucleotides read TGCGCCAGCGGTTTAGCGGGGGGCCGGAACAATGAGCAGTTCTTC. Amino acids: CASGLAGGRNNEQFF.

The gene calls are TRBV25-1 and TRBJ2-5; 9 bases line up with TRBD2. The germline V gene encodes CDR1 MGHDK and CDR2 SYGVNS. This CDR3 comprises 17 residues. J gave up 0 bases and V 1 base, and 6 bases lay outside the gene matches. Written as DNA, the CDR3 is TGTGCCAGCAGTGAATCGGGCGGGGGGGCGTACCAAGAGACCCAGTACTTC. It translates to CASSESGGGAYQETQYF.